This T cell receptor beta chain originates from a study of identifying expanded T cells in peripheral blood. General study results and limits: Technical replicates showed about 1.1 changed clones; around 2 weeks about 16; four weeks 19. Variance in clone template counts between approximately 2-week samples significantly increased with total template count across all healthy donors.

Healthy donors had no documented immune events, such as infections, while sampled. Produced via immunoSEQ multiplex PCR; TCRdb's table is partial and in-frame only. The data contain 70,000 or so clones, 85% to 90% of them singletons. Regarding this clone: Its target is not known.

Germline V gene lookup returns CDR1 SGHRS and CDR2 YFSETQ. V shed 0 bases, J shed 12 bases, and the junction held 6 bases outside the gene matches. This CDR3 is 14 amino acids long. Sample: blood. The V and J genes are TRBV5-1 and TRBJ1-4; TRBD1 aligns across 9 bases. This TCR derives from a person aged 18-70 years in good health. The CDR3 region has the DNA TGCGCCAGCAGCTTGGGGACAGGGGTGAGGGAACTGTTTTTT. Translated, it gives CASSLGTGVRELFF.